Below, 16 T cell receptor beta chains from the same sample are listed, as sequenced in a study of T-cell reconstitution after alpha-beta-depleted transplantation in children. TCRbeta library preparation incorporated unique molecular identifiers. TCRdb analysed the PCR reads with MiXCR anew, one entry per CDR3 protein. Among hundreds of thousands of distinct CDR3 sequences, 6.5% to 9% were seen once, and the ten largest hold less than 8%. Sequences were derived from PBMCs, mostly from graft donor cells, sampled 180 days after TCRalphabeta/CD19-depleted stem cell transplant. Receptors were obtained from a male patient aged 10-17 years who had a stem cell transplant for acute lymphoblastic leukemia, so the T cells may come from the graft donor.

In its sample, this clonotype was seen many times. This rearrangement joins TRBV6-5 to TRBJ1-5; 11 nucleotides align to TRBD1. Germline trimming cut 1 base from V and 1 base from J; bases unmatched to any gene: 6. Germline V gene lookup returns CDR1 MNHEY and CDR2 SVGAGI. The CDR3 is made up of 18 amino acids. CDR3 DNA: TGTGCCAGCAGTTACTTCGGACAGGGGGCGGGAAGCAATCAGCCCCAGCATTTT. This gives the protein CASSYFGQGAGSNQPQHF.

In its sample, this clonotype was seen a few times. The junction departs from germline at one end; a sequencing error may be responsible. CDR3 loop: CACSSVGMNSKNTEAFF. CDR3 in DNA: TGCGCCTGCAGCAGCGTGGGGATGAACAGCAAGAACACTGAAGCTTTCTTT. The V and J genes are TRBV5-1 and TRBJ1-1; the D is unclear. CDR3 size: 17 residues. Germline assignment: CDR1 SGHRS and CDR2 YFSETQ.

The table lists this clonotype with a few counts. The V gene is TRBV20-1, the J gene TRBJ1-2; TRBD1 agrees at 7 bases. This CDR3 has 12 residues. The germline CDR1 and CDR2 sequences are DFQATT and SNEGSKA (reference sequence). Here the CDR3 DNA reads TGCGGCCTCGGGACAGTGTTCTATGGCTACACCTTC. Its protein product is CGLGTVFYGYTF.

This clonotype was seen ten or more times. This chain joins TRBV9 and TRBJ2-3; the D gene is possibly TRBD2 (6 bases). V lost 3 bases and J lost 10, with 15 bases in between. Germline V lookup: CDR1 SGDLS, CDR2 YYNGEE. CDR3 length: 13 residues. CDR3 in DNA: TGTGCCAGCAGCGCAGACCCCGGGACTCCGCAGTATTTT. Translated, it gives CASSADPGTPQYF.

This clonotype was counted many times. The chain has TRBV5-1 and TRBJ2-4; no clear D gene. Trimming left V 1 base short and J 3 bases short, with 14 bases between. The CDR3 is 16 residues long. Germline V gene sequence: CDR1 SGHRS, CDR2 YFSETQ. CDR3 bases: TGCGCCAGCAGCTTGAGCCCCCCGGTGGGCAAAAACATTCAGTACTTC. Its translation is CASSLSPPVGKNIQYF.

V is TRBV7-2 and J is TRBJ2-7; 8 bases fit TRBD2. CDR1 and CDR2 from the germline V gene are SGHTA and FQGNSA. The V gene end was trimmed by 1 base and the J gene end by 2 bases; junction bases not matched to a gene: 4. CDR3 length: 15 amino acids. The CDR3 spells CASSLVSGAPYEQYF. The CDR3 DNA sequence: TGTGCCAGCAGCTTAGTTAGCGGGGCCCCCTACGAGCAGTACTTC.

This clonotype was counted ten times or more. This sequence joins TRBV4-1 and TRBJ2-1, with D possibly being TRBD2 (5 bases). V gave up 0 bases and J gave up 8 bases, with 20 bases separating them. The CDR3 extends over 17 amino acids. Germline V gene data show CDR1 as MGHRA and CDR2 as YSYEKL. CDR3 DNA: TGCGCCAGCAGCCAAGATGGCGGGTCGGGTCTGTGGGATGAGCAGTTCTTC. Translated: CASSQDGGSGLWDEQFF.

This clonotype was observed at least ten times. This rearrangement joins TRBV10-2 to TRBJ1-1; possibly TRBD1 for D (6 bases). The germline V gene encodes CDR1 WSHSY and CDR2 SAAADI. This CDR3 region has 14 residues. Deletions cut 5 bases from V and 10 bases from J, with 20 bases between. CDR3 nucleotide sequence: TGCGCCAGCAGTTTAATAGGGAGGGGGGCAGGAGCTTTCTTT. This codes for CASSLIGRGAGAFF.

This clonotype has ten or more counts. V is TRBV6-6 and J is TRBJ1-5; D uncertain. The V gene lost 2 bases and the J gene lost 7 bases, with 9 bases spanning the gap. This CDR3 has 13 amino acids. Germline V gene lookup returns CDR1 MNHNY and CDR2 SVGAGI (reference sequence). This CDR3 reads CASSYGMGQPQHF. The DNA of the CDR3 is TGTGCCAGCAGTTACGGGATGGGGCAGCCCCAGCATTTT.

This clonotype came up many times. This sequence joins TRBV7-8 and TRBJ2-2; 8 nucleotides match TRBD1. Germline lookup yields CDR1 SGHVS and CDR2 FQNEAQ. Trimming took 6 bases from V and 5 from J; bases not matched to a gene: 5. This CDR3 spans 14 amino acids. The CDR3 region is CASRMTGATGELFF. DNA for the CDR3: TGTGCCAGCAGGATGACAGGGGCTACCGGGGAGCTGTTTTTT.

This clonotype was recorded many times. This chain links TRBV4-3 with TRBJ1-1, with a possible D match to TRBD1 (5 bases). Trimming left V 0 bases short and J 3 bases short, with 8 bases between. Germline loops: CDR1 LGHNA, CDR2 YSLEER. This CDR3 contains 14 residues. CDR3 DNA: TGCGCCAGCAGCCAAGACTGGGACTACACTGAAGCTTTCTTT. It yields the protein CASSQDWDYTEAFF.

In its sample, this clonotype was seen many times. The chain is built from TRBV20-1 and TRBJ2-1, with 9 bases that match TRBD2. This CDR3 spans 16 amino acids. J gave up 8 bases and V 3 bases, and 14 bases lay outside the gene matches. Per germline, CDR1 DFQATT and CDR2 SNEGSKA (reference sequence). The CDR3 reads CSASEYIAGVGDEQFF. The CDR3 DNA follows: TGCAGTGCTAGCGAGTATATAGCGGGAGTCGGCGATGAGCAGTTCTTC.

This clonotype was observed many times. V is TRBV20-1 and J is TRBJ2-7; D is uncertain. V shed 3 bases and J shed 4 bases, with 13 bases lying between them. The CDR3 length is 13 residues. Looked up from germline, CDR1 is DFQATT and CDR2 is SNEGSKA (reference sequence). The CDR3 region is CSASRQPKYEQYF. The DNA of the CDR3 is TGCAGTGCTAGCAGGCAGCCGAAGTACGAGCAGTACTTC.

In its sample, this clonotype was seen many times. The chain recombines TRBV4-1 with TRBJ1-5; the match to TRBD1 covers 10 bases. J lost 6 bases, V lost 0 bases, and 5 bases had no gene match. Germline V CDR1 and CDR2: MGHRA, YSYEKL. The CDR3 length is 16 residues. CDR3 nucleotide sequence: TGCGCCAGCAGCCAAGACGGGACAGGGGTCGGTCAGCCCCAGCATTTT. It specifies CASSQDGTGVGQPQHF.

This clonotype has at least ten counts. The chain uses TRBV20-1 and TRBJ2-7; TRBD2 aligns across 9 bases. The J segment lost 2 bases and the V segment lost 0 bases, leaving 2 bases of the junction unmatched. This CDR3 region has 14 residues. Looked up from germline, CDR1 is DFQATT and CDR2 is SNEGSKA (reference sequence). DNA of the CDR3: TGCAGTGCTAGAGAGGTAGCGGGGGCCTACGAGCAGTACTTC. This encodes CSAREVAGAYEQYF.

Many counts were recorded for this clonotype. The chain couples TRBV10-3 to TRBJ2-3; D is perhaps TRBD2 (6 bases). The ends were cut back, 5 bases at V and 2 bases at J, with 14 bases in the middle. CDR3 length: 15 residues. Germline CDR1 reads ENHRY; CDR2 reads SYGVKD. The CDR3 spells CAISFRDSFTDTQYF. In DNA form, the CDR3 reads TGTGCCATCAGTTTCCGGGACTCCTTCACAGATACGCAGTATTTT.